This entry lists 23 T cell receptor beta chains sequenced from one sample in a study of T cells after yellow fever vaccination. TCRdb re-called the 5' RACE reads with MiXCR, one entry per CDR3 protein. The data hold about 130,000 distinct CDR3 sequences, with more than 6% observed a single time. Sequencing was performed on CD4+ T cells sorted from PBMCs, taken around 10 days after the first yellow fever vaccination. The receptors originated from a young man who received the YFV17D yellow fever vaccine.

This clonotype showed up many times. V and J are TRBV12-3 or TRBV12-4 and TRBJ2-7; weak D call: TRBD1 (6 bases). The CDR3 totals 14 residues. The V end lost 5 bases, the J end lost 3 bases, and 14 bases lay between the germline ends. The CDR3 region has the DNA TGTGCCAGCAGTACACAGGGTCCCCTCTACGAGCAGTACTTC. Its translation is CASSTQGPLYEQYF.

CDR3 amino acids: CASSGTWGEAFF. The CDR3 DNA reads as TGTGCCAGCAGTGGGACCTGGGGTGAAGCTTTCTTT. The chain links TRBV6-5 to TRBJ1-1, with a weak D call TRBD1 (5 bases). CDR1 is MNHEY, CDR2 SVGAGI, per germline. CDR3 length: 12 amino acids. Trimming took 5 bases from V and 7 from J, leaving 11 bases between them.

On this clonotype: A much larger clonotype is one base distant, so this may be a read error. The rearrangement links TRBV6-6 to TRBJ1-2, with D perhaps TRBD1 (5 bases). The CDR3 has 12 residues. Germline-derived CDR1 and CDR2 are MNHNY and SVGAGI (reference sequence). CDR3 nucleotides: TGTACCGGAACGAAGGGGTCTTCGGACTACACCTTC. Translating it yields CTGTKGSSDYTF.

This clonotype was counted ten times or more. The chain uses TRBV30 and TRBJ2-4, with 8 bases aligning to TRBD1. CDR3 length: 15 amino acids. Trimming cost V 3 bases and J 5 bases; bases outside gene matches: 9. Germline CDR1 reads GTSNPN; CDR2 reads SVGIG (reference sequence). The CDR3 DNA reads TGTGCCTGGAGCCCCAGGGGGCGCGGAGAAAACATTCAGTACTTC. Translating it yields CAWSPRGRGENIQYF.

This clonotype showed up many times. This chain uses TRBV7-9 with TRBJ2-3, with D possibly being TRBD2 (6 bases). There are 15 residues in the CDR3. V lost 3 bases and J lost 6, with 16 bases in between. CDR1 and CDR2 (germline): SEHNR, FQNEAQ (reference sequence). The CDR3 DNA sequence: TGTGCCAGCAGCTTCCGGGGGTCAAGTTCTGATACGCAGTATTTT. The encoded protein is CASSFRGSSSDTQYF.

This clonotype was recorded at least ten times. The gene calls are TRBV11-2 and TRBJ2-1; possible D gene TRBD1, 6 bases. Germline CDR1 SGHAT, CDR2 FQNNGV. The ends were cut back, 5 bases at V and 9 bases at J, with 14 bases in the middle. The CDR3 contains 13 residues. The DNA for the CDR3 is TGTGCCAGCAGCCCTACAGGGTGGGGTGAGCAGTTCTTC. Protein product: CASSPTGWGEQFF.

This clonotype was observed at least ten times. The V gene is TRBV7-2, the J gene TRBJ2-3; D gene unclear. The V gene lost 4 bases and the J gene lost 6 bases, with 8 bases spanning the gap. This CDR3 region has 12 residues. In germline, CDR1 is SGHTA, CDR2 FQGNSA. The CDR3 coding sequence is TGTGCCAGCAGCTCATCGCGGGATACGCAGTATTTT. It translates to CASSSSRDTQYF.

This clonotype has at least ten counts. The J gene is TRBJ2-5, the V gene TRBV6-2 or TRBV6-3; 7 bases fit TRBD2. The CDR3 extends over 17 amino acids. Looked up from germline, CDR1 is MNHEY and CDR2 is SVGEGT. V shed 2 bases and J 0 bases; nucleotides not matched to a gene: 9. The CDR3 DNA is TGTGCCAGCAGTTACGCTCGTGCTAGCGGCTACCAAGAGACCCAGTACTTC. Protein: CASSYARASGYQETQYF.

This clonotype appeared many times. The V call is TRBV5-1, the J call TRBJ1-1; weak D call: TRBD1 (5 bases). The CDR3 contains 14 residues. Germline V CDR1 and CDR2: SGHRS, YFSETQ. Trimming removed 0 bases from V and 4 bases from J, with 10 bases in between. This CDR3 is CASSLDPGGTEAFF. For the CDR3, the DNA is TGCGCCAGCAGCTTGGATCCGGGGGGCACTGAAGCTTTCTTT.

This clonotype is judged medium-sized (0.01 to 0.1%). V and J are TRBV7-9 and TRBJ2-3; possibly TRBD1 for D (6 bases). The CDR3 totals 14 residues. The V end lost 3 bases, the J end lost 2 bases, and 9 bases lay between the germline ends. Germline CDR1 SEHNR, CDR2 FQNEAQ (reference sequence). The CDR3 loop reads CASSFSGDTDTQYF. The CDR3 DNA is TGTGCCAGCAGCTTTTCAGGGGACACAGATACGCAGTATTTT.

To note about this clonotype: This could be a read error, since a much larger clone is one nucleotide away. The V call is TRBV5-1, the J call TRBJ2-2; 8 bases are a match to TRBD1. CDR3 length equals 15 residues. Per the germline V gene, CDR1 is SGHRS and CDR2 is YFSETQ. The J segment lost 3 bases and the V segment lost 8 bases, leaving 9 bases of the junction unmatched. This CDR3 reads CARSDQGADTGELFF. The CDR3 bases are TGCGCCAGAAGCGACCAGGGGGCAGACACCGGGGAGCTGTTTTTT.

This clonotype was detected ten times or more. The chain uses TRBV7-2 and TRBJ2-7, with D unclear. Trimming left V 5 bases short and J 3 bases short, with 8 bases between. Germline lookup yields CDR1 SGHTA and CDR2 FQGNSA. The CDR3 spans 12 residues. This chain's CDR3 is CASSPARYEQYF. The CDR3 DNA is TGTGCCAGCAGCCCCGCTCGCTACGAGCAGTACTTC.

This clonotype was observed many times. This sequence joins TRBV11-2 and TRBJ2-5; D possibly corresponds to TRBD1 (6 bases). Trimming stripped 5 bases from V and 5 bases from J, with 12 bases between. Germline V lookup: CDR1 SGHAT, CDR2 FQNNGV. The CDR3 covers 13 residues. The CDR3 region is CASSLAGAETQYF. CDR3 bases: TGTGCCAGCAGCCTCGCAGGGGCCGAGACCCAGTACTTC.

This sequence joins TRBV5-1 and TRBJ2-1, with TRBD1 matching 9 bases. The V gene end was trimmed by 0 bases and the J gene end by 1 base; junction bases not matched to a gene: 2. Germline V gene lookup returns CDR1 SGHRS and CDR2 YFSETQ. The CDR3 covers 16 residues. The CDR3 sequence: CASSLVGTGSYNEQFF. CDR3 bases: TGCGCCAGCAGCTTGGTGGGGACAGGGTCCTACAATGAGCAGTTCTTC.

This clonotype was seen many times. The gene calls are TRBV2 and TRBJ2-1; the D call may be TRBD1 or TRBD2 (6 bases each). The V gene's germline CDR1 is SNHLY and CDR2 FYNNEI. V was shortened by 7 bases and J by 7 bases, with 26 bases between the two germline ends. CDR3 length: 17 residues. The CDR3 region is CASKTLQGTGGKNEQFF. For the CDR3, the DNA is TGTGCCAGCAAAACTCTGCAGGGGACCGGCGGGAAGAATGAGCAGTTCTTC. The complete variable domain, with remaining parts taken from reference TRBV2 and TRBJ2-1, reads EPEVTQTPSHQVTQMGQEVILRCVPISNHLYFYWYRQILGQKVEFLVSFYNNEISEKSEIFDDQFSVERPDGSNFTLKIRSTKLEDSAMYFCASKTLQGTGGKNEQFFGPGTRLTVL.

The chain carries TRBV4-2 and TRBJ2-5, with D possibly being TRBD1 (6 bases). Germline V CDR1 and CDR2: LGHNA, YNFKEQ. V was pared by 4 bases and J by 3 bases, with 21 bases between. The CDR3 contains 17 residues. The CDR3 coding sequence is TGTGCCAGCAGCCCTGTGAGTGGGGGCAGGGTTAAAGAGACCCAGTACTTC. Residues: CASSPVSGGRVKETQYF.

This clonotype was observed many times. The chain couples TRBV12-3 or TRBV12-4 to TRBJ1-5, with 7 bases that match TRBD1. CDR3 length equals 14 residues. J lost 4 bases, V lost 7 bases, and 7 bases had no gene match. The CDR3 spells CASTGGNVNQPQHF. CDR3 coding DNA: TGTGCCAGCACAGGGGGTAATGTTAATCAGCCCCAGCATTTT.

This clonotype was picked up many times. V gene TRBV4-2 combines with J gene TRBJ2-3; 7 bases match TRBD2. CDR1 and CDR2 from the germline V gene are LGHNA and YNFKEQ. V lost 3 bases, J lost 5 bases, and 14 bases stayed unmatched. The CDR3 sequence is 17 residues long. The CDR3 spells CASSHPLGRGNIDTQYF. The DNA of the CDR3 is TGTGCCAGCAGCCACCCCCTCGGGCGGGGGAACATAGATACGCAGTATTTT.

At least ten counts were recorded for this clonotype. This rearrangement joins TRBV7-2 to TRBJ1-2; maybe TRBD1 (6 bases). V gave up 3 bases and J gave up 0 bases, with 8 bases separating them. The CDR3 covers 14 residues. The V gene's germline CDR1 is SGHTA and CDR2 FQGNSA. Here the CDR3 DNA reads TGTGCCAGCAGCTTCAGGGGTTCTAACTATGGCTACACCTTC. Encoded protein: CASSFRGSNYGYTF.

In this sample, this clonotype turned up many times. The CDR3 DNA follows: TGCAGTGGCACCAGTCGGGACAGGGTGGGTTCACCCCTCCACTTT. It yields the protein CSGTSRDRVGSPLHF. This sequence joins TRBV20-1 and TRBJ1-6; 9 nucleotides agree with TRBD1. The CDR3 runs to 15 residues. V was pared by 7 bases and J by 9 bases, with 13 bases of the junction left unmatched. Germline values: CDR1 DFQATT, CDR2 SNEGSKA (reference sequence).

The genes are TRBV23-1 and TRBJ1-1; D is perhaps TRBD1 (6 bases). TRBV23-1 is reported as an ORF; its role is uncertain. V lost 2 bases, J lost 1 base, and 8 bases lay in between. This CDR3 comprises 14 residues. CDR3 region: CASSQPTGNTEAFF. The DNA for the CDR3 is TGCGCCAGCAGTCAACCGACAGGGAACACTGAAGCTTTCTTT.

This clonotype appeared many times. J is TRBJ1-6 and V is TRBV11-1; 10 bases match TRBD1. V was clipped by 6 bases and J by 3 bases; unmatched bases: 11. The CDR3 consists of 18 residues. Germline V gives CDR1 SGHAT, CDR2 FQDESV (reference sequence). Here the CDR3 reads CASSRRQGAHLYNSPLHF. CDR3 DNA sequence: TGTGCCAGCAGTCGGAGACAGGGGGCTCACCTCTATAATTCACCCCTCCACTTT.

At least ten counts were recorded for this clonotype. V is TRBV6-2 or TRBV6-3 and J is TRBJ2-1; perhaps TRBD1 as D (5 bases). V was clipped by 8 bases and J by 4 bases, with 9 bases between them. CDR3 size: 12 residues. The germline CDR1 and CDR2 sequences are MNHEY and SVGEGT. CDR3 residues: CASYDRYNEQFF. The CDR3 DNA follows: TGTGCCAGCTATGACAGATACAATGAGCAGTTCTTC.